This T cell receptor (beta chain) was identified in a study of cytomegalovirus exposure and HLA in healthy donors (dated by TCRdb to 2015 to 2018). About the study as a whole: An earlier analysis of 587 of the donors reported 250 to 300 Gb of sequence data and 100 million to 130 million unique TCR beta sequences from about 179 million T cells. An early release that covered roughly 600 HLA-typed donors contained around 300 gigabases of sequencing data and around 85 million unique TCR sequences. Of the 350 to 450 genotyped donors, 65% to 90% were placed in the genetic ancestry cluster associated with self-reported Caucasian donors. The study aimed to test whether cataloging public T cell receptors could reveal signatures of past pathogen exposure. The study profiled the T cell repertoires of hundreds of subjects by immunosequencing and related them to cytomegalovirus serostatus. A separate validation cohort of 100 to 150 different subjects was used in addition to the 666-subject first cohort. The study combined high-throughput TCR immunosequencing, statistical association of individual TCRs with disease status, and machine learning to predict cytomegalovirus infection status. In a later analysis, previously published TCR beta repertoires from 500 to 750 donors were re-analyzed and high-resolution HLA genotyping was added so that TCR occurrence patterns could be studied. The later analysis used no new phenotypic data to find candidate immune exposures, relying instead on TCR beta sequences and their occurrence across donors. An earlier analysis of around 640 of the donors used high-throughput TCR beta sequencing to judge whether each TCR beta V gene segment behaved as functional or pseudogenic. Donor age, sex, ethnicity and CMV serostatus were compiled together with the repertoire data. A later genetic analysis used genome-wide SNP genotypes for about three fifths of the 666 donors, treating that subset as a discovery cohort. All discovery cohort repertoires had been generated on a single sequencing platform. HLA typing included class I and class II loci at four-digit resolution. Typing coverage differed by locus: A, B, C, DRB1 and DQB1 were typed in about 629-640 donors, DQA1 in 522, DPA1 in around 610, and DPB1 in just under 490. Because of strong linkage in the cohort, roughly five DR-DQ haplotypes were treated as single units for association and clustering. Among 398 genotyped donors of the cohort, an average of about 240,000 unique TCR beta nucleotide sequences were sequenced per donor, approximately 20% of them non-productive.

The cohort consisted of 670 or so healthy bone marrow donors. At the time of sampling, every cohort member was nominally healthy, though immune exposures that went unrecorded were likely present. The donor tested CMV seropositive and was one of the 289 seropositive cohort members. A peripheral blood sample was collected from each donor, and TCR beta sequencing was performed on peripheral blood mononuclear cells. The Qiagen DNeasy Blood Extraction Kit was used to extract genomic DNA from the blood cell samples. Here is what the overall study found, with its caveats: The authors suggested that the approach could potentially be extended to other disease states and immunological phenotypes. Linkage disequilibrium might explain the correlated functional status among segregating V segments, but an unknown experimental factor could not be ruled out. Cytomegalovirus status was reported to be diagnosed by the classifier with high specificity and sensitivity in both the original and validation cohorts. In a later analysis, about 16,000 TCR beta sequences were associated with specific HLA alleles at a false discovery rate of 0.05. A later analysis reported that several top co-occurrence clusters appeared linked to parvovirus B19, influenza, CMV and Epstein-Barr virus. In a later analysis, HLA-associated TCR beta chains were found to be more clonally expanded and to have lower generation probabilities than equally common non-associated chains. A later genetic analysis associated a missense DCLRE1C variant with V-gene and J-gene trimming of TCR beta chains, and an independent cohort replicated the association. A later analysis found that TCR association rates varied across HLA loci, with DRB1 alleles showing the most associated TCRs and HLA-C alleles the fewest. Because counts were too low, about 15 rarely observed V segments, including chromosome 9 orphons, were left out of the earlier analysis of 587 of the donors. Because HLA typing was missing for some donors at each locus, association tests included only the typed subset. Compared with the roughly 720-donor mean, donors in an Asian-associated ancestry cluster had fewer N-insertions in productive TCRs, according to a later genetic analysis. Only TCR beta chains were sequenced in this cohort, and the absence of alpha or paired-chain data limited detectable features. A cluster of highly shared sequence variants was judged likely to represent a technical artifact of the sequencing pipeline. While some public TCRs were present in many individuals, most TCR sequences turned up only very rarely across donors. An earlier analysis of around 600 of the donors showed that most TCR beta V segments appeared in productive rearrangements either about 87% or about 30% of the time, which broadly matched IMGT annotations. In vitro tests confirmed that a few of the cytomegalovirus-associated TCR beta chains recognize cytomegalovirus antigens. Immune exposure information for the cohort was limited to CMV serostatus. A further reported finding was that TCR beta sequences accurately predicted the HLA-A and HLA-B alleles for most subjects in the first cohort. In the study, around 150 TCR beta chains were listed as associated with cytomegalovirus. Presence/absence analyses assumed roughly uniform sequencing depth across donors, an assumption that may not hold. Strong co-occurrence of HLA alleles, especially DR and DQ, made assigning TCR associations to individual alleles difficult. According to a later analysis, most CMV-associated TCR beta chains appeared to be HLA-restricted, and the HLA associations seemed to be driven largely by CMV exposure.

This clone was seen a single time. Its antigen target is currently unknown. The sample holds no much larger clone one base away, and base qualities are not on file. The receptor library was made with the immunoSEQ multiplex PCR assay. For the multiplex PCR, a mixture combining 60 forward primers for TCR Vbeta segments and 13 reverse primers for TCR Jbeta segments was used. A multiplex PCR assay on genomic DNA amplified the CDR3 region of rearranged TCR beta genes. The amplified TCR beta libraries were sequenced on the Illumina HiSeq System as 87-base-pair reads. Concerning the study's data processing: A later analysis tallied 80 million to 95 million unique TCR beta chains across the approximately 670 repertoires, and some 10 million of those chains were shared by two or more donors. Raw reads were error-corrected and collapsed into unique sequences by a nearest-neighbor algorithm in which closely related sequences were merged to remove PCR and sequencing errors. Alignment of CDR3 sequences to IMGT reference sequences was used to assign V, D and J gene segments. For a sequence to be retained, a match of at least six nucleotides was required to both a V gene segment and a J gene segment. Rearrangements were classified as productive when the CDR3 lacked stop codons and remained in frame with V and J, and all other rearrangements were classified as non-productive. Following IMGT convention, CDR3 was defined as the stretch from the second conserved V-encoded cysteine up to the conserved J-encoded phenylalanine. The earlier analysis of 587 of the donors excluded sequences that lacked an unambiguous match to a single V gene segment. In an earlier analysis of about 590 of the donors, a V segment was called functional when productive rearrangements were above 56.7%, and segregating when the standard deviation between donors exceeded 5%. To diagnose cytomegalovirus status from the catalog of TCR beta chain sequences, a statistical classification framework was built. In a later analysis, TCR nucleotide sequences were compared against IMGT/GENE-DB human TR gene sequences so that V and J genes could be assigned. In a later analysis, CDR3 sequences and most-parsimonious VDJ recombination scenarios were assigned using the TCRdist pipeline. In a later analysis, every TCR beta chain was defined by the combination of its CDR3 amino acid sequence and its V-gene family, and reads without a unique V-gene family were dropped. A later analysis removed 592 highly shared, low-generation-probability nucleotide sequences to deal with suspected cross-contamination and a sequencing artifact. In a later analysis, a clonal expansion index was calculated for each public chain from normalized within-repertoire ranks of inferred template counts. Generation probabilities in a later analysis came from a VDJ recombination model fitted to out-of-frame rearrangements, and those results were checked against IGoR. Hypergeometric tests were used in a later analysis to score TCR-TCR, TCR-HLA and TCR-CMV co-occurrence, with a repertoire-size bias correction applied to the TCR pairs. False discovery rates were estimated in a later analysis by permuting HLA or CMV assignments 20 times. A later analysis grouped co-occurring TCRs with DBSCAN, adding TCRdist sequence similarity when clustering within HLA-allele-positive subsets. Repertoires with fewer than 30,000 or more than 120,000 public chains were left out of co-occurrence clustering, as were five repertoires with anomalous nucleotide sharing. Sourced from immuneACCESS, this table was stored by TCRdb with only in-frame sequences that have V and J called. A share of the clones is absent; for the studies checked, an unresolved V gene accounts for under half, and the remainder has no known explanation. The DNA gave D and trimming, while V, J and clone size come from that table. The table for this sample lists 150,000 to 200,000 clones; about 76% of them were counted only once. The biggest ten clones account for around 0.42% of the sample.

The origin of this receptor is a male donor in good health and CMV-seropositive. Input material: PBMCs.

The CDR3 protein: CASSQAAGLKETQYF. The base sequence is TGTGCCAGCTCACAGGCAGCGGGATTAAAAGAGACCCAGTACTTC. The chain was built from TRBV28 and TRBJ2-5; a stretch of 7 junction bases matches TRBD2. The germline V and J ends show losses of 8 bases and 3 bases respectively, and no gene match explains 12 bases of the junction. The CDR3 runs 15 amino acids, cysteine and phenylalanine included. Only the CDR3 DNA is retained, 45 bases long and in frame from the first base. CDR1 and CDR2 are read off the germline V gene as MDHEN and SYDVKM.